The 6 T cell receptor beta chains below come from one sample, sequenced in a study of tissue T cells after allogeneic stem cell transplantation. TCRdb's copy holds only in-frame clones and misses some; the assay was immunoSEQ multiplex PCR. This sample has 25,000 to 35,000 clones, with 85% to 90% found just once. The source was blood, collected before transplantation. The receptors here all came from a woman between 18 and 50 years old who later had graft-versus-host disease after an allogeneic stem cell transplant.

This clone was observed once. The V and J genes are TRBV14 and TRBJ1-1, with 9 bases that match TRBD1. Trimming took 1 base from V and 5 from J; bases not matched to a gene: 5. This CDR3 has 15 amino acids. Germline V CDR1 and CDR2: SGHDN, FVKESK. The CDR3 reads CASSQVRTGATEAFF. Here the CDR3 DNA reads TGTGCCAGCAGCCAAGTCCGGACAGGGGCGACTGAAGCTTTCTTT.

The DNA of the CDR3 is TGCAGTGCTAGTGGGCTTGGTAATGAGCAGTTCTTC. This gives the protein CSASGLGNEQFF. The rearrangement uses TRBV20-1 and TRBJ2-1; D call uncertain. This CDR3 is built from 12 residues. The germline V gene has CDR1 DFQATT and CDR2 SNEGSKA (reference sequence). The germline V and J ends were trimmed by 3 bases and 7 bases, with 10 bases remaining between them.

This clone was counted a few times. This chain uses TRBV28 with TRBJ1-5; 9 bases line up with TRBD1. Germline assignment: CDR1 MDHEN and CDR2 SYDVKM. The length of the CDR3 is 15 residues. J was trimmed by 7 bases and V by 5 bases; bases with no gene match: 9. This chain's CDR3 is CASSLETGGGQPQHF. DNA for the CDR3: TGTGCCAGCAGTCTCGAAACAGGGGGCGGCCAGCCCCAGCATTTT. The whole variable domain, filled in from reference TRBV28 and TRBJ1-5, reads DVKVTQSSRYLVKRTGEKVFLECVQDMDHENMFWYRQDPGLGLRLIYFSYDVKMKEKGDIPEGYSVSREKKERFSLILESASTNQTSMYLCASSLETGGGQPQHFGDGTRLSIL.

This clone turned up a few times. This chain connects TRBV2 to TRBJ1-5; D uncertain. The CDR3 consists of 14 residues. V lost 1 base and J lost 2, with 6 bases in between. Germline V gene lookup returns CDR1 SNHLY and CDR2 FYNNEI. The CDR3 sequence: CASSEDTRNQPQHF. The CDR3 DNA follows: TGTGCCAGCAGTGAAGACACCCGCAATCAGCCCCAGCATTTT.

CDR3 sequence: CASSDNQQGLSGNTIYF. The CDR3, as DNA: TGTGCCAGCTCAGATAATCAGCAGGGGCTCTCTGGAAACACCATATATTTT. The genes are TRBV18 and TRBJ1-3, with TRBD1 as a possible D gene (6 bases). The CDR3 is made up of 17 amino acids. Trimming took off 5 bases at V and 0 bases at J, with 17 bases between the two ends. CDR1 and CDR2 from the germline V gene are KGHSH and LQKENI.

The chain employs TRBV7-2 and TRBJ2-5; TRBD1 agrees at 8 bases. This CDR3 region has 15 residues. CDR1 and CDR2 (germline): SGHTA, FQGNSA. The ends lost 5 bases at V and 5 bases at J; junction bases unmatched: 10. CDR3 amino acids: CASSPGTGPQETQYF. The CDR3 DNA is TGTGCCAGCAGCCCCGGGACAGGACCCCAGGAGACCCAGTACTTC.